The sequence of this T cell receptor (beta chain) was determined in a study of CD8 T cells in Susac syndrome. RNA amounts of roughly 0.45 to 1 ug underwent reverse transcription with random hexamers. Amplification of TCR beta CDR3 was carried out by immunoSEQ multiplex PCR, which covered 54 Vbeta and 13 Jbeta segments. TCRdb used MiXCR to reprocess the immunoSEQ multiplex PCR reads, holding one entry per CDR3 protein. This sample has around 200,000 distinct CDR3 sequences, with about 93% found just once. CD8+ and CD4+ T cells circulating in blood were sequenced for TCR beta. Bulk CD8+ and CD4+ cells came from magnetic negative isolation; CD8+ TEMRA by FACS. Study-level results: Acknowledgment was made by the study that its TCR sequencing and HLA analysis involved a relatively small number of individuals.

As to this clonotype: Its antigen is not known.

This CDR3 has 15 amino acids. CDR1 GTSNPN and CDR2 SVGIG come from the germline V gene (reference sequence). V was shortened by 5 bases and J by 0 bases, with 16 bases between the two germline ends. The V call is TRBV30, the J call TRBJ2-5; D may be TRBD2 (6 bases). The source of this sequence is a human donor with multiple sclerosis. The sequenced sample consisted of CD8+ T cells from PBMCs. For the CDR3, the DNA is TGTGCCTGGGGGGGGAGACTCAGGTACCAAGAGACCCAGTACTTC. Its translation: CAWGGRLRYQETQYF.